These 26 T cell receptor beta chains came from one sample sequenced in a study of blood T cells in healthy people across ages. The second PCR ran about 6 to 12 cycles with a sample-barcoded 5' primer and J-beta primers. TCRdb re-called the 5' RACE reads with MiXCR, one entry per CDR3 protein. The data show about 1.4 million distinct CDR3 sequences, around 59% seen once. Specimen: blood. The source is a man aged 18 to 30 in good health.

This clonotype has a handful of counts. The rearrangement links TRBV11-2 to TRBJ2-2; TRBD2 is a possible D gene (5 bases). The CDR3 is 15 residues long. Germline values: CDR1 SGHAT, CDR2 FQNNGV. The V and J ends lost 4 bases and 1 base respectively, with 10 bases between them. CDR3 loop: CASSYTGGNTGELFF. For the CDR3, the DNA is TGTGCCAGCAGCTACACTGGAGGGAACACCGGGGAGCTGTTTTTT.

The chain recombines TRBV6-2 or TRBV6-3 with TRBJ2-3; the D call may be TRBD1 or TRBD2 (5 bases each). Trimming cost V 0 bases and J 0 bases, with 16 bases left between them. Germline V gives CDR1 MNHEY, CDR2 SVGEGT. This CDR3 region has 18 residues. The CDR3, as DNA: TGTGCCAGCAGTTACTCGAGGGACGGCGCGCATAGCACAGATACGCAGTATTTT. Protein product: CASSYSRDGAHSTDTQYF.

CDR3 nucleotides: TGTGCCAGCTCACCCCCGGGGGGATGGAATGGCTACACCTTC. This encodes CASSPPGGWNGYTF. This chain connects TRBV18 to TRBJ1-2, with D possibly TRBD1 on 5 matching bases. The CDR3 loop spans 14 amino acids. From germline, CDR1 is KGHSH and CDR2 LQKENI. V lost 3 bases, J lost 6 bases, and 14 bases lay in between.

J is TRBJ2-3 and V is TRBV5-1; D might be TRBD1 (5 bases). Between the trimmed V and J ends, which lost 2 bases and 0 bases, there was a span of 10 bases. This CDR3 comprises 15 residues. The germline gives CDR1 SGHRS, CDR2 YFSETQ. This chain's CDR3 is CASSLKTVSTDTQYF. The CDR3 nucleotides read TGCGCCAGCAGCTTAAAGACAGTAAGCACAGATACGCAGTATTTT.

This clonotype was observed a few times. The V gene is TRBV6-5, the J gene TRBJ1-5; 12 bases fit TRBD1. CDR1 MNHEY and CDR2 SVGAGI come from the germline V gene. V shed 5 bases and J 5 bases; nucleotides not matched to a gene: 4. This CDR3 is built from 15 residues. CDR3 in amino acids: CASSVGTGGHQPQHF. The CDR3 nucleotides are TGTGCCAGCAGTGTAGGGACAGGGGGCCATCAGCCCCAGCATTTT.

CDR3 in DNA: TGTGCCAGCAGCCAAGGGCGGGGGGGCAACGGGGAGCTGTTTTTT. Protein sequence: CASSQGRGGNGELFF. The chain links TRBV4-2 to TRBJ2-2, with 9 bases aligning to TRBD2. Germline loops: CDR1 LGHNA, CDR2 YNFKEQ. J lost 7 bases, V lost 1 base, and 4 bases had no gene match. This CDR3 is built from 15 residues.

This chain joins TRBV4-1 and TRBJ2-2, with D perhaps matching TRBD1 (5 bases). V shed 6 bases and J shed 3 bases, with 14 bases lying between them. The germline gives CDR1 MGHRA, CDR2 YSYEKL. The CDR3 is 15 residues long. The CDR3 loop is CASRPGLGYTGELFF. In nucleotides, the CDR3 is TGCGCCAGCAGACCAGGGCTGGGGTACACCGGGGAGCTGTTTTTT.

The chain has TRBV18 and TRBJ1-5; no reliable D call. From germline, CDR1 is KGHSH and CDR2 LQKENI. The CDR3 sequence is 14 residues long. V was pared by 2 bases and J by 7 bases, with 12 bases between. The CDR3 region has the DNA TGTGCCAGCTCACCAGGGGTAAACGGGCAGCCCCAGCATTTT. Its translation: CASSPGVNGQPQHF. Complete variable domain (other parts from reference TRBV18 and TRBJ1-5): NAGVMQNPRHLVRRRGQEARLRCSPMKGHSHVYWYRQLPEEGLKFMVYLQKENIIDESGMPKERFSAEFPKEGPSILRIQQVVRGDSAAYFCASSPGVNGQPQHFGDGTRLSIL.

The rearrangement links TRBV18 to TRBJ2-7; either TRBD1 or TRBD2 may fit D (6 bases each). Trimming shortened V by 6 bases and J by 2 bases, and 17 bases separated the two germline ends. The CDR3 loop spans 15 amino acids. Germline loops: CDR1 KGHSH, CDR2 LQKENI. CDR3 amino acids: CASSPEEGGTYEQYF. CDR3 in DNA: TGTGCCAGCTCCCCCGAGGAAGGGGGGACCTACGAGCAGTACTTC.

In this sample, this clonotype turned up a few times. The rearrangement joins TRBV7-8 to TRBJ2-5; possibly TRBD1 or TRBD2 for D (5 bases each). The J call could be wrong; TRBJ2-7 is a better fit for the DNA end. The CDR3 totals 15 residues. Germline V lookup: CDR1 SGHVS, CDR2 FQNEAQ. In nucleotides, the CDR3 is TGTGCCAGCAGCTTAAGGGCAGGGACCATGAACGAGCAGTACTTC. Translation gives CASSLRAGTMNEQYF.

This clonotype was counted only a few times. This rearrangement joins TRBV13 to TRBJ1-1, with D uncertain. Looked up from germline, CDR1 is PRHDT and CDR2 is FYEKMQ (reference sequence). The CDR3 is made up of 14 amino acids. The V end was cut by 5 bases, the J end by 0 bases, with 10 bases between. The CDR3 nucleotides read TGTGCCAGCAGCCTCGGTCACATGAACACTGAAGCTTTCTTT. Translating gives CASSLGHMNTEAFF.

The chain employs TRBV7-2 and TRBJ2-7; no firm D call. The DNA end lines up better with TRBJ2-5; the J call may be wrong. The CDR3 runs 12 residues. Germline CDR1 is SGHTA and CDR2 is FQGNSA. The CDR3: CASNINLETQYF. Written as DNA, the CDR3 is TGTGCCAGCAACATTAACTTAGAGACCCAGTACTTC.

CDR3 loop: CSARGQSGSGVREQYF. The CDR3 DNA follows: TGCAGTGCTAGAGGCCAGTCCGGGTCGGGGGTGCGGGAGCAGTACTTC. This chain uses TRBV20-1 with TRBJ2-5; TRBD2 matches at 7 bases. The CDR3 has 16 residues. Germline V lookup: CDR1 DFQATT, CDR2 SNEGSKA (reference sequence). With 1 base clipped from V and 11 bases from J, the junction kept 19 bases outside the gene matches.

The chain recombines TRBV29-1 with TRBJ2-7; 7 nucleotides align to TRBD2. The CDR3 has 14 amino acids. The V gene end was trimmed by 1 base and the J gene end by 2 bases; junction bases not matched to a gene: 5. Germline assignment: CDR1 SQVTM and CDR2 ANQGSEA. CDR3 in amino acids: CSVEAGGQTYEQYF. The CDR3 DNA reads as TGCAGCGTTGAAGCGGGGGGTCAGACCTACGAGCAGTACTTC.

The chain joins TRBV29-1 to TRBJ2-7, with D unresolved. Trimming pared 3 bases from V and 0 bases from J, leaving 9 bases between. Germline CDR1 and CDR2: SQVTM and ANQGSEA. This CDR3 is 13 amino acids long. The CDR3 is CSVDTESSYEQYF. For the CDR3, the DNA is TGCAGCGTTGATACGGAAAGCTCCTACGAGCAGTACTTC.

The chain employs TRBV20-1 and TRBJ1-2, with TRBD1 identical over 7 bases. Trimming cost V 0 bases and J 5 bases; bases outside gene matches: 9. The CDR3 is made up of 15 amino acids. Germline loops: CDR1 DFQATT, CDR2 SNEGSKA (reference sequence). CDR3 nucleotides: TGCAGTGCTAGAGATCGGATAGGGGGCTTTTATGGCTACACCTTC. Translating gives CSARDRIGGFYGYTF.

CDR3 sequence: CSARSSAYGYTF. The CDR3 nucleotides are TGCAGTGCTAGATCCAGCGCCTATGGCTACACCTTC. The V call is TRBV20-1, the J call TRBJ1-2; the D is unclear. The CDR3 covers 12 residues. Germline V lookup: CDR1 DFQATT, CDR2 SNEGSKA (reference sequence). Trimming removed 2 bases from V and 4 bases from J, with 8 bases in between.

This clonotype was detected a few times. V gene TRBV3-1 combines with J gene TRBJ2-7; D gene uncertain. CDR1 and CDR2 from the germline V gene are LGHDT and YNNKEL (reference sequence). The V end was cut by 0 bases, the J end by 5 bases, with 8 bases between. The length of the CDR3 is 13 residues. Written as DNA, the CDR3 is TGTGCCAGCAGCCAAGATATTAGAGACGAGCAGTACTTC. Its protein product is CASSQDIRDEQYF.

The sample holds a few counts of this clonotype. The chain combines TRBV2 with TRBJ2-5; a weak D match, TRBD1 (5 bases). The V end was cut by 6 bases, the J end by 11 bases, with 13 bases between. The CDR3 totals 11 residues. Germline V gene data show CDR1 as SNHLY and CDR2 as FYNNEI. CDR3 protein: CASRDGHEQYF. Written as DNA, the CDR3 is TGTGCCAGCAGGGACGGACATGAGCAGTACTTC.

The chain is built from TRBV6-1 and TRBJ1-1; D is uncertain. Germline lookup yields CDR1 MNHNS and CDR2 SASEGT. Between the trimmed V and J ends, which lost 0 bases and 6 bases, there was a span of 11 bases. The CDR3 length is 14 residues. The CDR3 bases are TGTGCCAGCAGTGAAGCTGGAAAGGGCGCTGAAGCTTTCTTT. Translation: CASSEAGKGAEAFF.

In this sample, this clonotype turned up a few times. V gene TRBV7-2 combines with J gene TRBJ2-4; 11 bases fit TRBD2. V shed 5 bases, J shed 3 bases, and the junction held 12 bases outside the gene matches. The CDR3 is made up of 18 amino acids. The germline gives CDR1 SGHTA, CDR2 FQGNSA. Here the CDR3 reads CASSRLAGLTGGKNIQYF. The DNA for the CDR3 is TGTGCCAGCAGCCGACTAGCGGGACTCACCGGCGGCAAAAACATTCAGTACTTC.

The rearrangement links TRBV20-1 to TRBJ2-4, with D unresolved. With the DNA end fitting TRBJ2-7 better, the J assignment may be wrong. Germline values: CDR1 DFQATT, CDR2 SNEGSKA (reference sequence). The CDR3 is made up of 12 amino acids. Here the CDR3 DNA reads TGCAGTGCCGGAGTTGACACCTACGAGCAGTACTTC. Translating it yields CSAGVDTYEQYF.

The rearrangement uses TRBV6-5 and TRBJ2-3; D uncertain. Germline V gives CDR1 MNHEY, CDR2 SVGAGI. The CDR3 is 15 amino acids. V lost 2 bases, J lost 3 bases, and 12 bases lay in between. The CDR3 DNA follows: TGTGCCAGCAGTTACGGCAGGCCCAAGACAGATACGCAGTATTTT. Protein sequence: CASSYGRPKTDTQYF.

This chain links TRBV2 with TRBJ2-3, with 12 positions matching TRBD1. In germline, CDR1 is SNHLY, CDR2 FYNNEI. CDR3 length: 21 amino acids. Trimming took 6 bases from V and 0 from J; bases not matched to a gene: 19. The CDR3 nucleotides read TGTGCCAGCAGGGAAAAATTAGGGACAGGGGGCGAACCCCGCAGCACAGATACGCAGTATTTT. This codes for CASREKLGTGGEPRSTDTQYF. Full variable domain (rest looked up from reference TRBV2 and TRBJ2-3): EPEVTQTPSHQVTQMGQEVILRCVPISNHLYFYWYRQILGQKVEFLVSFYNNEISEKSEIFDDQFSVERPDGSNFTLKIRSTKLEDSAMYFCASREKLGTGGEPRSTDTQYFGPGTRLTVL.

The chain links TRBV20-1 to TRBJ1-1; D call uncertain. The V and J ends lost 2 bases and 6 bases respectively, with 7 bases between them. CDR3 length: 11 residues. Germline CDR1 DFQATT, CDR2 SNEGSKA (reference sequence). CDR3 DNA: TGCAGTGCTAGACTGGTGGCTGAAGCTTTCTTT. Translated, it gives CSARLVAEAFF.

The chain employs TRBV3-1 and TRBJ2-5, with D maybe TRBD1 (5 bases). The CDR3 consists of 14 residues. V was shortened by 1 base and J by 11 bases, with 17 bases between the two germline ends. Germline loops: CDR1 LGHDT, CDR2 YNNKEL (reference sequence). Written as DNA, the CDR3 is TGTGCCAGCAGCCAAGTTATCACGGACAATGAGCAGTACTTC. Its protein is CASSQVITDNEQYF.